This TCR beta chain was profiled in a study of chemoradiotherapy in HPV16-positive cancers (dated by TCRdb to between 2021 and 2024). General notes on the study: Candidate HPV-specific T-cell clones and common TCR motifs were defined by functional T-cell assays performed on cells from a couple of HPV16-positive patients. The study set out to ask whether T-cell immunity against the HPV oncoproteins E6 and E7 changes over the course of chemoradiotherapy and whether that immunity affects survival. Next, the candidate HPV-specific TCRs and motifs were followed in TCR repertoires from around 92 patients with HPV-related cancers.

Overall results and qualifications from the work: Expansion of candidate HPV-specific clones and E7-related TCR motifs was observed in the tumor microenvironment during treatment, whereas no such expansion was observed for non-HPV-specific T cells. In HPV16-positive patients, expansion of HPV-responsive T cells during chemoradiotherapy was found to be associated with improved recurrence-free survival. The functional definition of HPV-specific T cells was derived from only a couple of HPV16-positive patients, and the survival association was reported for HPV16-positive patients.

Remarks on this clone: Its antigen is not yet known. Base qualities are missing; no much larger clone stands one base away.

Receptor amplification or capture employed the immunoSEQ multiplex PCR assay. Imported from immuneACCESS, the table was reduced by TCRdb to in-frame sequences with V and J called. These copies leave out some clones; in studies compared against another copy, an unresolved V gene accounts for under half, and the cause of the remainder is not known. The sample includes several hundred clones, with 80% observed a single time. Jointly, the top ten make up 11% of the sample. Repertoires were sampled repeatedly over the course of chemoradiotherapy so that clonal expansion in the tumor microenvironment could be followed. The starting material was tumor tissue, obtained from a patient who underwent chemoradiotherapy. The receptor was isolated from a human donor with HPV-associated anogenital cancer.

The nucleotide sequence is TGTGCCATCGAGACCGGGACAGGGGCGGGGGAGCAGTACTTC. It specifies CAIETGTGAGEQYF. This sequence uses TRBV6-1 and TRBJ2-7; a stretch of 10 junction bases matches TRBD1. For CDR1 and CDR2, the germline V gene lists MNHNS and SASEGT. At the junction V is shortened by 10 bases and J by 7 bases; bases outside the gene matches: 13. The CDR3 spans 14 residues, from the cysteine through the phenylalanine. This entry keeps only the CDR3 DNA: 42 bases, framed from base 1.